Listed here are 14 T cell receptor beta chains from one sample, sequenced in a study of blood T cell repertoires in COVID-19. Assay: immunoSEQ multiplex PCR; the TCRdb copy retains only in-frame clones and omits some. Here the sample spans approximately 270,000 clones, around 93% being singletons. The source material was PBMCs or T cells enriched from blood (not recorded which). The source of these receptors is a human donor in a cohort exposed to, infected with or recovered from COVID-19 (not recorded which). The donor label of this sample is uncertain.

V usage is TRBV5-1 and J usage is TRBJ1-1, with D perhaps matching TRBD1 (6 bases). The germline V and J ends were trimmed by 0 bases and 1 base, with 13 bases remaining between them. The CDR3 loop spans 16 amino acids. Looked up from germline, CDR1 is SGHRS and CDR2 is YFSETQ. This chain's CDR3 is CASSLASGVGNTEAFF. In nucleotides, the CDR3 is TGCGCCAGCAGCTTGGCCTCAGGGGTCGGGAACACTGAAGCTTTCTTT.

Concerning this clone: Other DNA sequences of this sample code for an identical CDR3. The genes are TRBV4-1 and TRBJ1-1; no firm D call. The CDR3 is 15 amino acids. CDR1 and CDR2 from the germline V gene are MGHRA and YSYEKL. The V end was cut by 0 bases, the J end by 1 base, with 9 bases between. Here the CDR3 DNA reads TGCGCCAGCAGCCAAGATCTGGGAGGGAACACTGAAGCTTTCTTT. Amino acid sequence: CASSQDLGGNTEAFF.

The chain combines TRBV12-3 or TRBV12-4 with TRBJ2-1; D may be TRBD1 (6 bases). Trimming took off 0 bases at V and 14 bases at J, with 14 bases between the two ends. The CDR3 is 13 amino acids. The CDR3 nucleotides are TGTGCCAGCAGTTTAGCCCAAGGACAGAAAGAGTTCTTC. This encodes CASSLAQGQKEFF.

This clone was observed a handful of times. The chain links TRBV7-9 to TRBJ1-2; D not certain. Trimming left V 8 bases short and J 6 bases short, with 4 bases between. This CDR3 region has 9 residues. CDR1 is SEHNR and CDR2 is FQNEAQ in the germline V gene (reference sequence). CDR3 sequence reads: CASPDGYTF. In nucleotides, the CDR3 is TGTGCCAGCCCAGATGGCTACACCTTC.

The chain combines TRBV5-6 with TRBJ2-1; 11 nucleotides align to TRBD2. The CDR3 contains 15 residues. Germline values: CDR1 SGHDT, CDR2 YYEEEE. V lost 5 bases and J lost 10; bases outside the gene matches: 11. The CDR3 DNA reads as TGTGCCAGCAGGTTGAGGCTAGCGGGGGGAAGCGAGCAGTTCTTC. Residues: CASRLRLAGGSEQFF.

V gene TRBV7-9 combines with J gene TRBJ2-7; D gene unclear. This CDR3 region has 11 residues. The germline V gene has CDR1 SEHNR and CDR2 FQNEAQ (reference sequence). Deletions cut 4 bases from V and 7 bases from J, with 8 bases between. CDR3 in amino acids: CASSSQREQYF. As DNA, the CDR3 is TGTGCCAGCAGCTCTCAACGGGAGCAGTACTTC.

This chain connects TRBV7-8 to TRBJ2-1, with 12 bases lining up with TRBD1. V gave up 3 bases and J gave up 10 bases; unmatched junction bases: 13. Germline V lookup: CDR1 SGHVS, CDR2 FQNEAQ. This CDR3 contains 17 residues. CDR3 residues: CASSLASPGQGAEEQFF. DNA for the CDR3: TGTGCCAGCAGCTTGGCGAGTCCGGGACAGGGGGCAGAGGAGCAGTTCTTC.

CDR3 in amino acids: CASIPARGHYGYTF. CDR3 in DNA: TGTGCCAGCATCCCGGCGAGGGGGCATTATGGCTACACCTTC. The chain is built from TRBV6-2 or TRBV6-3 and TRBJ1-2; 7 nucleotides line up with TRBD1. This CDR3 has 14 amino acids. Germline loops: CDR1 MNHEY, CDR2 SVGEGT. The junction had 10 bases not matched to a gene; V was cut back by 7 bases and J by 5 bases.

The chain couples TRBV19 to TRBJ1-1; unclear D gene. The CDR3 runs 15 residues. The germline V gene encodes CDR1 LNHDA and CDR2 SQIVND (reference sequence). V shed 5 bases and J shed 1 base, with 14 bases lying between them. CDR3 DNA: TGTGCCAGTAGTCCCGGACGGGGTGCGAACACTGAAGCTTTCTTT. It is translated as CASSPGRGANTEAFF.

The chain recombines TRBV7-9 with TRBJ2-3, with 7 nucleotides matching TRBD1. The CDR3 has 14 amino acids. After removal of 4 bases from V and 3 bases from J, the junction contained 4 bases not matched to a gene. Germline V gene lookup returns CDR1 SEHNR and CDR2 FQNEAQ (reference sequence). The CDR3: CASSSRDRTDTQYF. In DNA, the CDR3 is TGTGCCAGCAGCTCCCGGGACAGAACAGATACGCAGTATTTT.

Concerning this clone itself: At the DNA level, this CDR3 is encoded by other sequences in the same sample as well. CDR3 sequence: CASSLGQGGGYTF. DNA of the CDR3: TGCGCCAGCAGCCTCGGACAGGGTGGTGGCTACACCTTC. The rearrangement joins TRBV5-1 to TRBJ1-2; 8 bases map to TRBD1. The CDR3 runs 13 residues. Per germline, CDR1 SGHRS and CDR2 YFSETQ. With V trimmed by 4 bases and J by 7 bases, 6 bases remained unmatched.

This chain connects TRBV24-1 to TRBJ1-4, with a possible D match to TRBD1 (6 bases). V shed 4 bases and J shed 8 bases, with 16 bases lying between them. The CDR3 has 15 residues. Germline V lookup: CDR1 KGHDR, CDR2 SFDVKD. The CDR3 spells CATSDPQGSGEKLFF. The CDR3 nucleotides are TGTGCCACCAGTGACCCACAGGGTTCTGGGGAAAAACTGTTTTTT.

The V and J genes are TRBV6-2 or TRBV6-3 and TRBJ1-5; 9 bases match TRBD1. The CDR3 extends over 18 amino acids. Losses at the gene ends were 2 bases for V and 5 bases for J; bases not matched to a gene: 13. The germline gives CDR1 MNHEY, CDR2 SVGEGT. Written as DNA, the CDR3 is TGTGCCAGCAGTTACCCGACCGACAGGGGGTTAGGAGATCAGCCCCAGCATTTT. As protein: CASSYPTDRGLGDQPQHF.

CDR3 sequence reads: CASRGQLNTEAFF. The CDR3 coding sequence is TGCGCCAGCCGGGGACAATTGAACACTGAAGCTTTCTTT. This sequence joins TRBV5-1 and TRBJ1-1, with D perhaps matching TRBD1 (6 bases). CDR3 length: 13 amino acids. Germline V gives CDR1 SGHRS, CDR2 YFSETQ. Deletions cut 7 bases from V and 0 bases from J, with 10 bases between. Together with reference TRBV5-1 and TRBJ1-1, the CDR3 gives the full variable domain: KAGVTQTPRYLIKTRGQQVTLSCSPISGHRSVSWYQQTPGQGLQFLFEYFSETQRNKGNFPGRFSGRQFSNSRSEMNVSTLELGDSALYLCASRGQLNTEAFFGQGTRLTVV.